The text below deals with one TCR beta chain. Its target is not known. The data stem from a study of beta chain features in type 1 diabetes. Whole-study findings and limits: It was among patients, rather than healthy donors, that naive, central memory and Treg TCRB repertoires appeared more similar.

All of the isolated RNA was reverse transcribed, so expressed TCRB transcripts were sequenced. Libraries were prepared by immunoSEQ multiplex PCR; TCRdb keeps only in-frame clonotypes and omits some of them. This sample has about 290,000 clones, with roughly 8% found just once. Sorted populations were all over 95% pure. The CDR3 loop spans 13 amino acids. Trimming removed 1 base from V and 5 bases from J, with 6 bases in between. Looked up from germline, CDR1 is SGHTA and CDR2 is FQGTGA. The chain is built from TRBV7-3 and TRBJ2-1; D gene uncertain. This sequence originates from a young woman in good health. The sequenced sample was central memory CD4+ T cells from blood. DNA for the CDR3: TGTGCCAGCAGCTTAAAGCTTGACAATGAGCAGTTCTTC. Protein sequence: CASSLKLDNEQFF.